Listed here are 8 T cell receptor beta chains from one sample, sequenced in a study of blood T cell repertoires in COVID-19. Method: immunoSEQ multiplex PCR; TCRdb's copy keeps in-frame clones and lacks some. The table has fewer than 250,000 clones, approximately 83% seen once. The specimen was PBMCs or T cells enriched from blood (not recorded which). These receptors originate from a middle-aged woman with acute COVID-19.

The chain couples TRBV28 to TRBJ1-5, with 8 bases aligning to TRBD1. This CDR3 has 14 residues. Unmatched junction bases numbered 7, after V lost 3 bases and J lost 9 bases. Germline V gives CDR1 MDHEN, CDR2 SYDVKM. CDR3 sequence: CASSFGTGGTPQHF. Here the CDR3 DNA reads TGTGCCAGCAGTTTCGGGACAGGCGGAACGCCCCAGCATTTT.

The gene calls are TRBV18 and TRBJ1-6, with 9 bases matching TRBD1. The V gene's germline CDR1 is KGHSH and CDR2 LQKENI. The CDR3 loop spans 15 amino acids. With 3 bases clipped from V and 8 bases from J, the junction kept 5 bases outside the gene matches. CDR3 sequence (DNA): TGTGCCAGCTCACCCATGGGACAGGGCGATTCACCCCTCCACTTT. Amino acids: CASSPMGQGDSPLHF.

This clone appeared a single time. The rearrangement links TRBV27 to TRBJ2-1; 8 bases align to TRBD2. The CDR3 consists of 15 residues. The V gene's germline CDR1 is MNHEY and CDR2 SMNVEV (reference sequence). The V segment lost 2 bases and the J segment 6 bases; nucleotides outside the gene matches: 6. CDR3 coding DNA: TGTGCCAGCAGTTTAGGTGGGACTAGTTTCAATGAGCAGTTCTTC. It codes for CASSLGGTSFNEQFF.

This sequence joins TRBV10-1 and TRBJ2-1; 10 bases line up with TRBD2. V lost 5 bases, J lost 8 bases, and 9 bases stayed unmatched. The CDR3 is 15 residues long. Germline lookup yields CDR1 WNHNN and CDR2 SYGVQD (reference sequence). Written as DNA, the CDR3 is TGCGCCAGCAGTCCTCAGGGGACTAGCGCTCATGAGCAGTTCTTC. This gives the protein CASSPQGTSAHEQFF.

This chain links TRBV6-5 with TRBJ2-7; 9 positions agree with TRBD2. CDR3 length: 15 amino acids. With 6 bases clipped from V and 2 bases from J, the junction kept 8 bases outside the gene matches. CDR1 is MNHEY, CDR2 SVGAGI, per germline. CDR3 protein: CASRPAGGGPYEQYF. In DNA, the CDR3 is TGTGCCAGCAGGCCCGCGGGGGGGGGCCCCTACGAGCAGTACTTC.

The chain recombines TRBV4-1 with TRBJ1-6; TRBD1 agrees at 7 bases. This CDR3 is built from 17 residues. The junction had 6 bases not matched to a gene; V was cut back by 0 bases and J by 4 bases. Germline CDR1 is MGHRA and CDR2 is YSYEKL. The CDR3 region is CASSQDRTGTYNSPLHF. The CDR3 region has the DNA TGCGCCAGCAGCCAAGATCGGACAGGAACTTATAATTCACCCCTCCACTTT.

The rearrangement uses TRBV18 and TRBJ1-1; maybe TRBD1 (5 bases). Germline CDR1 reads KGHSH; CDR2 reads LQKENI. The germline V and J ends were trimmed by 3 bases and 0 bases, with 8 bases remaining between them. The CDR3 sequence is 14 residues long. The chain's CDR3 is CASSPRAMNTEAFF. In DNA, the CDR3 is TGTGCCAGCTCACCCAGGGCCATGAACACTGAAGCTTTCTTT.

The V and J genes are TRBV7-9 and TRBJ2-7; D gene unclear. V dropped 3 bases and J dropped 5 bases, with 5 bases sitting between them. Looked up from germline, CDR1 is SEHNR and CDR2 is FQNEAQ (reference sequence). This CDR3 is built from 11 residues. As DNA, the CDR3 is TGTGCCAGCAGCTTTAGCCACGAGCAGTACTTC. Its translation is CASSFSHEQYF.